These 18 T cell receptor beta chains originate from one sample sequenced in a study of cytomegalovirus exposure and HLA in healthy donors. Both 60 Vbeta primers and 13 Jbeta primers went into the PCR. Using immunoSEQ multiplex PCR, the repertoire was profiled, and TCRdb retains in-frame clones only, with some absent. The profile shows around 150,000 clones, just over 65% of them singletons. Input material: PBMCs. The receptor set was obtained from a woman aged 55-70 years in good health and CMV-seronegative.

The J gene is TRBJ2-3, the V gene TRBV5-1, with TRBD2 matching over 9 bases. Germline V CDR1 and CDR2: SGHRS, YFSETQ. V shed 4 bases, J shed 0 bases, and the junction held 6 bases outside the gene matches. This CDR3 comprises 16 residues. CDR3 bases: TGCGCCAGCAGCCCTGGACTAGCGCGAAGCACAGATACGCAGTATTTT. Its protein is CASSPGLARSTDTQYF.

J is TRBJ2-3 and V is TRBV4-2; TRBD2 aligns across 7 bases. Per germline, CDR1 LGHNA and CDR2 YNFKEQ. The trim removed 0 bases at V and 0 bases at J, leaving 6 bases unmatched. The CDR3 is made up of 17 amino acids. The CDR3 DNA reads TGTGCCAGCAGCCAAGATCATGCTAGCGGAAGCACAGATACGCAGTATTTT. Its protein product is CASSQDHASGSTDTQYF.

The chain joins TRBV19 to TRBJ2-6, with 8 nucleotides matching TRBD1. CDR1 and CDR2 from the germline V gene are LNHDA and SQIVND (reference sequence). Trimming cost V 3 bases and J 2 bases; bases outside gene matches: 3. The length of the CDR3 is 16 residues. The CDR3 sequence is CASSIGQGTGANVLTF. As DNA, the CDR3 is TGTGCCAGTAGTATCGGACAGGGAACTGGGGCCAACGTCCTGACTTTC.

This rearrangement joins TRBV30 to TRBJ2-1; 11 bases match TRBD2. Germline V CDR1 and CDR2: GTSNPN, SVGIG (reference sequence). There are 16 residues in the CDR3. Germline trimming cut 5 bases from V and 2 bases from J; bases unmatched to any gene: 8. The CDR3 reads CAWGSGRALPYNEQFF. Here the CDR3 DNA reads TGTGCCTGGGGTAGCGGGAGGGCCCTACCCTACAATGAGCAGTTCTTC.

Concerning this clone itself: One end of the junction fails to match germline, which may point to a read error. The chain recombines TRBV7-2 with TRBJ2-1; 7 bases match TRBD2. CDR1 SGHTA and CDR2 FQGNSA come from the germline V gene. This CDR3 is 15 amino acids long. CDR3 sequence: CASSSVSGENNGQFF. The CDR3 DNA is TGTGCCAGCAGCTCCGTGAGCGGGGAAAACAATGGGCAGTTCTTC.

There are a few counts of this clone. V gene TRBV7-2 combines with J gene TRBJ1-6, with D perhaps TRBD1 (6 bases). Germline CDR1 reads SGHTA; CDR2 reads FQGNSA. The CDR3 length is 17 residues. V lost 4 bases and J 6 bases, leaving 19 bases between the germline ends. CDR3 sequence reads: CASSSDRPGLGNSPLHF. As DNA, the CDR3 is TGTGCCAGCAGCTCAGACAGGCCGGGCTTGGGTAATTCACCCCTCCACTTT. Looking up the rest from reference TRBV7-2 and TRBJ1-6 gives the full variable domain: GAGVSQSPSNKVTEKGKDVELRCDPISGHTALYWYRQSLGQGLEFLIYFQGNSAPDKSGLPSDRFSAERTGGSVSTLTIQRTQQEDSAVYLCASSSDRPGLGNSPLHFGNGTRLTVT.

This chain links TRBV5-4 with TRBJ2-1; 11 bases align to TRBD1. Germline values: CDR1 SGHNT, CDR2 YYREEE (reference sequence). Trimming removed 4 bases from V and 4 bases from J; junction bases left unmatched: 4. The CDR3 runs 15 residues. CDR3 amino acids: CASSRDRGGYNEQFF. CDR3 DNA: TGTGCCAGCAGCCGGGACAGGGGGGGATACAATGAGCAGTTCTTC.

V usage is TRBV9 and J usage is TRBJ1-2; D is possibly TRBD1 (5 bases). Germline assignment: CDR1 SGDLS and CDR2 YYNGEE. The CDR3 covers 15 residues. Trimming cost V 0 bases and J 4 bases, with 13 bases left between them. The CDR3 sequence: CASSVAPGGTYGYTF. The CDR3 nucleotides are TGTGCCAGCAGCGTAGCTCCAGGAGGGACCTATGGCTACACCTTC.

The V gene is TRBV7-9, the J gene TRBJ1-4, with 7 bases lining up with TRBD1. The CDR3 totals 16 residues. From germline, CDR1 is SEHNR and CDR2 FQNEAQ (reference sequence). Trimming at V came to 5 bases and at J to 3 bases, leaving 9 bases not matched to a gene. CDR3 sequence (DNA): TGTGCCAGCAGCGCACCGCCGGGACAGCCTAATGAAAAACTGTTTTTT. Amino acids: CASSAPPGQPNEKLFF.

The chain has TRBV5-6 and TRBJ2-1; 10 bases fit TRBD1. The CDR3 consists of 15 residues. After removal of 0 bases from V and 3 bases from J, the junction contained 0 bases not matched to a gene. Germline V gene sequence: CDR1 SGHDT, CDR2 YYEEEE. CDR3 bases: TGTGCCAGCAGCTTGGGGACAGGGGGCTACAATGAGCAGTTCTTC. It translates to CASSLGTGGYNEQFF.

This clone was found a few times. Distinct nucleotide sequences in the sample also encode this CDR3. J is TRBJ1-2 and V is TRBV19; a weak D match, TRBD1 (5 bases). This CDR3 is built from 13 residues. Germline values: CDR1 LNHDA, CDR2 SQIVND (reference sequence). Between the trimmed V and J ends, which lost 4 bases and 2 bases, there was a span of 8 bases. In DNA form, the CDR3 reads TGTGCCAGTAGTACTGGGGGGAACTATGGCTACACCTTC. Amino acids: CASSTGGNYGYTF.

The V and J genes are TRBV19 and TRBJ2-2; 7 bases map to TRBD1. Germline V CDR1 and CDR2: LNHDA, SQIVND (reference sequence). V was pared by 7 bases and J by 4 bases, with 9 bases of the junction left unmatched. The CDR3 has 15 amino acids. CDR3 in DNA: TGTGCCAGTACCCCGGGCCCAGGGGGCACCGGGGAGCTGTTTTTT. Encoded protein: CASTPGPGGTGELFF.

The CDR3 is CASSIGQGASLNEQFF. The CDR3 DNA reads as TGTGCCAGTAGTATCGGACAGGGGGCTTCCCTCAATGAGCAGTTCTTC. V is TRBV19 and J is TRBJ2-1; TRBD1 aligns across 11 bases. Germline loops: CDR1 LNHDA, CDR2 SQIVND (reference sequence). The CDR3 is made up of 16 amino acids. With V trimmed by 3 bases and J by 6 bases, 7 bases remained unmatched.

The chain has TRBV28 and TRBJ2-1; 9 bases match TRBD2. In germline, CDR1 is MDHEN, CDR2 SYDVKM. The CDR3 covers 13 residues. Losses at the gene ends were 11 bases for V and 4 bases for J; bases not matched to a gene: 6. For the CDR3, the DNA is TGTGCCGAGAGCGGGAGGCCATACAATGAGCAGTTCTTC. Translated: CAESGRPYNEQFF.

The V gene is TRBV9, the J gene TRBJ2-1, with unresolved D. The CDR3 has 11 amino acids. The V end was cut by 5 bases, the J end by 6 bases, with 6 bases between. Looked up from germline, CDR1 is SGDLS and CDR2 is YYNGEE. The CDR3 spells CASRSGNEQFF. CDR3 nucleotide sequence: TGTGCCAGCAGGTCAGGCAATGAGCAGTTCTTC.

CDR3 DNA sequence: TGTGCCATCAAGGGACTAGCAAGGGATACGCAGTATTTT. Translation gives CAIKGLARDTQYF. J is TRBJ2-3 and V is TRBV10-3; 9 positions match TRBD2. This CDR3 is built from 13 residues. The germline CDR1 and CDR2 sequences are ENHRY and SYGVKD. The V and J ends lost 7 bases and 6 bases, in that order; junction bases with no gene match: 5.

The genes are TRBV7-6 and TRBJ2-7, with D perhaps TRBD2 (5 bases). The germline gives CDR1 SGHVS, CDR2 FNYEAQ. The CDR3 loop spans 19 amino acids. V was trimmed by 0 bases and J by 2 bases, leaving 23 bases between them. CDR3 region: CASSLASPAGIALPYEQYF. The CDR3 DNA is TGTGCCAGCAGCTTAGCGAGCCCCGCCGGGATAGCTTTGCCCTACGAGCAGTACTTC.

This clone was observed a handful of times. The chain has TRBV27 and TRBJ1-2; 12 nucleotides align to TRBD1. Germline V gene data show CDR1 as MNHEY and CDR2 as SMNVEV (reference sequence). This CDR3 has 17 amino acids. V trimming: 6 bases; J trimming: 8 bases; junction bases outside the gene matches: 16. CDR3 region: CASSHMNPGQGARGYTF. The CDR3 DNA reads as TGTGCCAGCAGCCACATGAACCCGGGACAGGGGGCGAGGGGCTACACCTTC.